This T cell receptor (beta chain) is drawn from a study of T cell responses to AZD1222 COVID-19 vaccine. Study results and caveats: The study reported that nearly half of spike-specific TCRs target unmutated variant regions.

Turning to this clone: Antigen specificity is unknown.

CDR1 and CDR2 (germline): MNHNS, SASEGT. The V end was cut by 0 bases, the J end by 7 bases, with 4 bases between. This CDR3 comprises 13 residues. Only in-frame clones appear in the TCRdb table, and some are missing; sequencing was by immunoSEQ multiplex PCR. The table includes roughly 190,000 clones, roughly nine tenths detected once. The specimen was peripheral blood, collected 28 days after the second dose of the MenACWY control vaccine. This TCR came from an adult who received the MenACWY meningococcal vaccine as a control. This chain joins TRBV6-1 and TRBJ1-6, with D uncertain. The DNA for the CDR3 is TGTGCCAGCAGTGAAGCGGGCAATTCACCCCTCCACTTT. Residues: CASSEAGNSPLHF.